This entry lists 12 T cell receptor beta chains sequenced from one sample in a study of spatial heterogeneity in lung cancer. TCRdb re-called the 5' RACE reads through MiXCR, storing one row per CDR3 protein. The sample carries roughly 40,000 distinct CDR3 sequences, approximately 6.3% recorded once. Sample time point: sample taken at primary tumor resection. The sequencing used PBMCs, collected at surgery. All receptors derive from a female donor with early-stage non-small cell lung cancer.

This clonotype was seen a handful of times. This sequence joins TRBV6-6 and TRBJ1-4; D gene uncertain. Between the trimmed V and J ends, which lost 4 bases and 5 bases, there was a span of 8 bases. The CDR3 loop spans 13 amino acids. Germline V gene data show CDR1 as MNHNY and CDR2 as SVGAGI (reference sequence). The DNA of the CDR3 is TGTGCCAGCAGTTTATTAAGAAATGAAAAACTGTTTTTT. Translating it yields CASSLLRNEKLFF.

This clonotype was counted at least ten times. The chain carries TRBV12-3 or TRBV12-4 and TRBJ2-3; 7 nucleotides line up with TRBD2. V dropped 5 bases and J dropped 6; count of bases not matched to a gene: 11. This CDR3 is built from 15 residues. The CDR3 sequence is CASSPRGSGQDTQYF. CDR3 DNA sequence: TGTGCCAGCAGTCCGCGGGGTAGCGGGCAGGATACGCAGTATTTT.

This clonotype showed up many times. The chain recombines TRBV11-2 with TRBJ1-2; D is ambiguous. The V end was cut by 2 bases, the J end by 3 bases, with 10 bases between. Germline loops: CDR1 SGHAT, CDR2 FQNNGV. This CDR3 contains 14 residues. In DNA form, the CDR3 reads TGTGCCAGCAGCTTAAACCCTCGCGACTATGGCTACACCTTC. Its protein product is CASSLNPRDYGYTF.

The sample holds many counts of this clonotype. The chain joins TRBV5-6 to TRBJ1-6; D not resolved. V gave up 4 bases and J gave up 10 bases, with 12 bases separating them. This CDR3 has 13 residues. Per germline, CDR1 SGHDT and CDR2 YYEEEE. The CDR3 region has the DNA TGTGCCAGCAGCAACCGACTCCGCTCACCCCTCCACTTT. As protein: CASSNRLRSPLHF.

The chain uses TRBV5-1 and TRBJ2-6; 9 bases are a match to TRBD1. The CDR3 runs to 17 residues. CDR1 is SGHRS, CDR2 YFSETQ, per germline. Trimming removed 4 bases from V and 0 bases from J; junction bases left unmatched: 5. In DNA form, the CDR3 reads TGCGCCAGCAGCCCCGGGACAGGGAGCTCTGGGGCCAACGTCCTGACTTTC. Amino acid sequence: CASSPGTGSSGANVLTF.

This clonotype was observed at least ten times. This chain uses TRBV6-5 with TRBJ1-2, with 8 positions matching TRBD1. The germline CDR1 and CDR2 sequences are MNHEY and SVGAGI. This CDR3 comprises 15 residues. J was trimmed by 8 bases and V by 5 bases; bases with no gene match: 13. This CDR3 is CASSTRTGTAWGYTF. The CDR3 nucleotides are TGTGCCAGCAGTACCCGGACAGGGACAGCCTGGGGCTACACCTTC.

The table lists this clonotype with many counts. The chain is built from TRBV15 and TRBJ2-3; D uncertain. V was trimmed by 6 bases and J by 3 bases, leaving 22 bases between them. This CDR3 is built from 17 residues. The germline CDR1 and CDR2 sequences are LNHNV and YYDKDF (reference sequence). The DNA of the CDR3 is TGTGCCACCAGTCCGACCCCCGTTCCGTGGTCGACAGATACGCAGTATTTT. It codes for CATSPTPVPWSTDTQYF.

This clonotype was seen only a few times. The rearrangement links TRBV20-1 to TRBJ2-1, with TRBD1 as a possible D gene (5 bases). CDR1 is DFQATT and CDR2 is SNEGSKA in the germline V gene (reference sequence). V lost 2 bases and J 8 bases, leaving 10 bases between the germline ends. This CDR3 has 12 amino acids. The CDR3 protein is CSARSGPHEQFF. The CDR3 DNA follows: TGCAGTGCTAGATCAGGGCCACATGAGCAGTTCTTC.

The DNA for the CDR3 is TGTGCCTGGAGTGTAGGCTTTAGCAATCAGCCCCAGCATTTT. It encodes CAWSVGFSNQPQHF. The chain links TRBV30 to TRBJ1-5; D is undetermined. The CDR3 has 14 residues. Looked up from germline, CDR1 is GTSNPN and CDR2 is SVGIG (reference sequence). Trimming removed 0 bases at V and 0 bases at J, with 6 bases between.

V and J are TRBV5-4 and TRBJ2-7; D may be TRBD1 (5 bases). CDR1 SGHNT and CDR2 YYREEE come from the germline V gene (reference sequence). Trimming removed 0 bases at V and 6 bases at J, with 10 bases between. This CDR3 has 13 residues. CDR3 sequence (DNA): TGTGCCAGCAGCTTGGTAACAGGTGCCGAGCAGTACTTC. Translating it yields CASSLVTGAEQYF. The variable domain in full, with the rest retrieved from reference TRBV5-4 and TRBJ2-7, is ETGVTQSPTHLIKTRGQQVTLRCSSQSGHNTVSWYQQALGQGPQFIFQYYREEENGRGNFPPRFSGLQFPNYSSELNVNALELDDSALYLCASSLVTGAEQYFGPGTRLTVT.

This clonotype occurred many times. The V call is TRBV15, the J call TRBJ2-3, with TRBD2 matching 7 bases. This CDR3 region has 14 residues. Germline lookup yields CDR1 LNHNV and CDR2 YYDKDF (reference sequence). The trim removed 8 bases at V and 1 base at J, leaving 6 bases unmatched. Here the CDR3 DNA reads TGTGCCACCTTTCGTCGGGGGGGCACAGATACGCAGTATTTT. Residues: CATFRRGGTDTQYF. The full variable domain, with the rest looked up from reference TRBV15 and TRBJ2-3, is DAMVIQNPRYQVTQFGKPVTLSCSQTLNHNVMYWYQQKSSQAPKLLFHYYDKDFNNEADTPDNFQSRRPNTSFCFLDIRSPGLGDTAMYLCATFRRGGTDTQYFGPGTRLTVL.

This chain joins TRBV18 and TRBJ1-1, with 9 bases fitting TRBD1. After removal of 2 bases from V and 6 bases from J, the junction contained 4 bases not matched to a gene. The CDR3 runs 14 residues. Germline CDR1 KGHSH, CDR2 LQKENI. CDR3 in DNA: TGTGCCAGCTCACCAAGGACAGGGGAGGCTGAAGCTTTCTTT. Residues: CASSPRTGEAEAFF.